This is a list of T cell receptor beta chains from one sample in a study of shared clonotypes between healthy human individuals. Repertoires were generated with immunoSEQ multiplex PCR, while TCRdb's copy carries only in-frame clones and drops some. The table lists roughly 660,000 clones, around 90% of them singletons. Sequences were obtained from memory CD8+ T cells from PBMCs. These TCRs come from a man aged 18 to 30 in good health. Some clones in this sample may be carry-over from other donors' samples. The CDR3 runs from the conserved cysteine through the conserved F or W. A D gene is named only where the DNA matches it firmly. Clone size appears in some rows only: once, few, many, or a class for an expanded clone.

clone size: NA
V gene: TRBV30
J gene: TRBJ2-7
D gene: NA
CDR3 length: 12
CDR3 DNA: TGTGCCTGGAGCGACAGCAGCTACGAGCAGTACTTC
CDR3 protein: CAWSDSSYEQYF

clone size: NA
V gene: TRBV28
J gene: TRBJ1-2
D gene: TRBD1
CDR3 length: 13
CDR3 DNA: TGTGCCAGCCGTGACAGGGGGAATGATGGCTACACCTTC
CDR3 protein: CASRDRGNDGYTF

clone size: NA
V gene: TRBV7-6
J gene: TRBJ2-7
D gene: TRBD1
CDR3 length: 12
CDR3 DNA: TGTGCCAGCAGCCCGAACAGGGGCGAGCAGTACTTC
CDR3 protein: CASSPNRGEQYF

clone size: few
V gene: TRBV15
J gene: TRBJ1-1
D gene: NA
CDR3 length: 14
CDR3 DNA: TGTGCCACCAGCAGACCTCAGGTGAACACTGAAGCTTTCTTT
CDR3 protein: CATSRPQVNTEAFF

clone size: NA
V gene: TRBV7-2
J gene: TRBJ2-2
D gene: NA
CDR3 length: 14
CDR3 DNA: TGTGCCAGCGGGTTTTGGGGGAACACCGGGGAGCTGTTTTTT
CDR3 protein: CASGFWGNTGELFF

clone size: NA
V gene: TRBV2
J gene: TRBJ2-1
D gene: NA
CDR3 length: 16
CDR3 DNA: TGTGCCAGCAGTGACCCGACTAGATCCAACTACAATGAGCAGTTCTTC
CDR3 protein: CASSDPTRSNYNEQFF

clone size: NA
V gene: TRBV4-3
J gene: TRBJ2-2
D gene: TRBD1
CDR3 length: 18
CDR3 DNA: TGCGCCAGCAGCCCACCGTCGGACAGGGGAAAGGACACCGGGGAGCTGTTTTTT
CDR3 protein: CASSPPSDRGKDTGELFF

clone size: NA
V gene: TRBV11-2
J gene: TRBJ1-2
D gene: NA
CDR3 length: 11
CDR3 DNA: TGTGCCAGCAGCTTGCTCTATGGCTACACCTTC
CDR3 protein: CASSLLYGYTF

clone size: NA
V gene: TRBV4-3
J gene: TRBJ2-1
D gene: NA
CDR3 length: 15
CDR3 DNA: TGCGCCAGCAGCCAAGATGGTGGGGTCTACAATGAGCAGTTCTTC
CDR3 protein: CASSQDGGVYNEQFF

clone size: NA
V gene: TRBV2
J gene: TRBJ1-2
D gene: NA
CDR3 length: 16
CDR3 DNA: TGTGCCAGCAGTCCCCCCGGACAGTCCTCCGACTATGGCTACACCTTC
CDR3 protein: CASSPPGQSSDYGYTF

clone size: NA
V gene: TRBV27
J gene: TRBJ2-1
D gene: NA
CDR3 length: 15
CDR3 DNA: TGTGCCAGCAGTTTTGTTGCACGATCCGCCAATGAGCAGTTCTTC
CDR3 protein: CASSFVARSANEQFF

clone size: NA
V gene: TRBV9
J gene: TRBJ1-1
D gene: TRBD1
CDR3 length: 13
CDR3 DNA: TGTGCCAGCAGCGTAGGGGGGACAGGGGAAGCTTTCTTT
CDR3 protein: CASSVGGTGEAFF

clone size: NA
V gene: TRBV4-2
J gene: TRBJ2-7
D gene: TRBD1
CDR3 length: 18
CDR3 DNA: TGTGCCAGCAGCCAGGTGATTTTTAGGGGGACAGGGGTCTACGAGCAGTACTTC
CDR3 protein: CASSQVIFRGTGVYEQYF

clone size: NA
V gene: TRBV7-2
J gene: TRBJ1-1
D gene: NA
CDR3 length: 16
CDR3 DNA: TGTGCCAGCAGCTTAGCGCTTGGGGGGCGCGACTCTGAAGCTTTCTTT
CDR3 protein: CASSLALGGRDSEAFF

clone size: NA
V gene: TRBV6-5
J gene: TRBJ1-2
D gene: TRBD1
CDR3 length: 16
CDR3 DNA: TGTGCCAGCAGTTACACACGACAGGGGGGAAATTATGGCTACACCTTC
CDR3 protein: CASSYTRQGGNYGYTF

clone size: once
V gene: TRBV27
J gene: TRBJ2-2
D gene: NA
CDR3 length: 15
CDR3 DNA: TGTGCCAGCAGTTGGGCGGGATGGAACACCGGGGAGCTGTTTTTT
CDR3 protein: CASSWAGWNTGELFF

clone size: NA
V gene: TRBV7-9
J gene: TRBJ1-2
D gene: TRBD1
CDR3 length: 14
CDR3 DNA: TGTGCCAGCAGCTCATCGGACAGGCTCTATGGCTACACCTTC
CDR3 protein: CASSSSDRLYGYTF

clone size: NA
V gene: TRBV27
J gene: TRBJ1-1
D gene: NA
CDR3 length: 12
CDR3 DNA: TGTGCCAGCAGTTTATGGGGGGAGGAAGCTTTCTTT
CDR3 protein: CASSLWGEEAFF

clone size: NA
V gene: TRBV27
J gene: TRBJ2-7
D gene: TRBD1
CDR3 length: 18
CDR3 DNA: TGTGCCAGCAGTTTATCTTGGGGCGAAAGGACAGGGATCCACGAGCAGTACTTC
CDR3 protein: CASSLSWGERTGIHEQYF